This passage covers 6 T cell receptor beta chains from one sample sequenced in a study of PD-L1 blockade in urothelial cancer. Time point given: pretreatment peripheral blood. Method: immunoSEQ multiplex PCR; TCRdb's copy keeps in-frame clones and lacks some. The table has about 130,000 clones, less than 85% seen once. Sequenced material: PBMCs, taken around atezolizumab (anti-PD-L1) treatment. The source is a man aged 45-65 years with urothelial cancer.

This chain uses TRBV10-2 with TRBJ2-7; TRBD2 aligns across 11 bases. Germline V gene data show CDR1 as WSHSY and CDR2 as SAAADI. V was clipped by 4 bases and J by 6 bases; unmatched bases: 23. This CDR3 is 20 amino acids long. The CDR3 loop is CASSGVRGGVRGTSGGEQYF. The CDR3 DNA follows: TGCGCCAGCAGTGGTGTTCGAGGGGGTGTTCGCGGGACTAGCGGTGGCGAGCAGTACTTC.

The genes are TRBV7-9 and TRBJ2-7, with unresolved D. The CDR3 contains 14 residues. V shed 4 bases and J shed 2 bases, with 12 bases lying between them. CDR1 and CDR2 from the germline V gene are SEHNR and FQNEAQ (reference sequence). CDR3 protein: CASSSDGGPYEQYF. The CDR3 coding sequence is TGTGCCAGCAGCTCCGACGGTGGGCCCTACGAGCAGTACTTC.

The chain is built from TRBV7-2 and TRBJ1-1, with 9 bases identical to TRBD1. The CDR3 has 15 residues. Germline V CDR1 and CDR2: SGHTA, FQGNSA. The J segment lost 4 bases and the V segment lost 5 bases, leaving 8 bases of the junction unmatched. Here the CDR3 DNA reads TGTGCCAGCAGCGTGGGACAGGGAGGTCTCACTGAAGCTTTCTTT. It encodes CASSVGQGGLTEAFF.

The rearrangement uses TRBV21-1 and TRBJ2-7; the table's D gene call, TRBD2, was not cross checked with the DNA. TRBV21-1 is assigned pseudogene status. The CDR3 sequence is 17 residues long. This CDR3 reads CASSKRRVGTSPIEQYF. CDR3 nucleotides: TGTGCCAGCAGCAAAAGAAGGGTCGGGACTAGCCCCATCGAGCAGTACTTC.

This chain uses TRBV27 with TRBJ2-7; D remains unclear. V was shortened by 3 bases and J by 5 bases, with 8 bases between the two germline ends. Germline V gives CDR1 MNHEY, CDR2 SMNVEV (reference sequence). This CDR3 has 12 amino acids. CDR3 in DNA: TGTGCCAGCAGTTTTGTGGGCGACGAGCAGTACTTC. Its translation is CASSFVGDEQYF.

The chain links TRBV4-2 to TRBJ2-3; 7 bases match TRBD1. Losses at the gene ends were 0 bases for V and 2 bases for J; bases not matched to a gene: 2. CDR3 length equals 15 residues. Germline V gene lookup returns CDR1 LGHNA and CDR2 YNFKEQ. The CDR3 nucleotides read TGTGCCAGCAGCCAAGACGGGACAGTCACAGATACGCAGTATTTT. Amino acids: CASSQDGTVTDTQYF.